This T cell receptor (beta chain) was sequenced in a study of cytotoxic CD8 clonotypes in ibrutinib-treated CLL. Overall study context: Samples averaged 255,043 productive templates and 94,082 productive rearrangements.

The germline V gene encodes CDR1 SQVTM and CDR2 ANQGSEA. V was pared by 3 bases and J by 6 bases, with 26 bases between. CDR3 length: 17 residues. Concerning this clone itself: Its antigen remains unknown.

Points from the study as a whole: Once treatment began, public clonotypes, which were uncommon, contracted or stayed stable.

Data came from immunoSEQ multiplex PCR; TCRdb stores just in-frame clones and leaves some out. This table holds 250,000 to 350,000 clones, around 76% found once. The specimen comprised PBMCs, sampled at disease progression, from a patient treated with ibrutinib. The chain combines TRBV29-1 with TRBJ1-1; D possibly corresponds to TRBD1 (5 bases). This TCR was recovered from a human donor with chronic lymphocytic leukemia. CDR3 region: CSVEGGRRRVIGAEAFF. The CDR3 coding sequence is TGCAGCGTTGAGGGGGGAAGACGGAGGGTTATAGGTGCTGAAGCTTTCTTT.